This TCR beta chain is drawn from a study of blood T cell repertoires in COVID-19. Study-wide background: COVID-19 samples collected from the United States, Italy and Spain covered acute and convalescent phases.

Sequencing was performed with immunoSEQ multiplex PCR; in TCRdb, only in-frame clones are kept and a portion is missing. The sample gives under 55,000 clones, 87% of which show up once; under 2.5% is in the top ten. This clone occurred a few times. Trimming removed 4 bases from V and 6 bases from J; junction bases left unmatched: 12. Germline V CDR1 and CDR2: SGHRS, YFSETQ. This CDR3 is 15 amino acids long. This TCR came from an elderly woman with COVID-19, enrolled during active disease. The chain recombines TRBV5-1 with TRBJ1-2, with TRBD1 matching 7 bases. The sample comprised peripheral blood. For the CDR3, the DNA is TGCGCCAGCAGCCCATACTATGACAGGGCGGATGGCTACACCTTC. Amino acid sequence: CASSPYYDRADGYTF.